The next 26 T cell receptor beta chains were all read from a single sample in a study of blood T cells in healthy people across ages. A second PCR of 7 to 11 cycles used a sample-barcoded 5' primer and a J-beta primer mix. Using its own MiXCR run on the 5' RACE reads, TCRdb lists one record per CDR3 protein. The table shows hundreds of thousands of distinct CDR3 sequences, with around a fifth occurring only once. Sequencing used blood. The receptors stem from a man in his 70s in good health.

V and J are TRBV30 and TRBJ2-6, with D unclear. Per germline, CDR1 GTSNPN and CDR2 SVGIG (reference sequence). The V and J ends lost 4 bases and 0 bases respectively, with 19 bases between them. The CDR3 consists of 18 residues. CDR3 sequence: CAWTRRLPPLSGANVLTF. The CDR3 DNA reads as TGTGCCTGGACTCGCAGACTGCCCCCTCTCTCTGGGGCCAACGTCCTGACTTTC.

Points on this clonotype: A single base separates this from a much larger clone, so it may be a read error. The chain uses TRBV9 and TRBJ1-4, with a weak D call TRBD1 (5 bases). The CDR3 runs to 15 residues. CDR1 SGDLS and CDR2 YYNGEE come from the germline V gene. In DNA form, the CDR3 reads TGTGCCAGCAGCTCCCGGGGGGAGACTAATGAAAAACTGCTTTTT. It yields the protein CASSSRGETNEKLLF.

The rearrangement joins TRBV20-1 to TRBJ2-1; the match to TRBD2 covers 7 bases. Germline assignment: CDR1 DFQATT and CDR2 SNEGSKA (reference sequence). The CDR3 has 14 residues. J gave up 6 bases and V 6 bases, and 11 bases lay outside the gene matches. CDR3 loop: CSAPIWLAANEQFF. The CDR3 bases are TGCAGTGCCCCCATCTGGCTAGCGGCCAATGAGCAGTTCTTC.

This clonotype has only a few counts. The genes are TRBV7-9 and TRBJ1-2; D is perhaps TRBD1 (5 bases). The V end lost 4 bases, the J end lost 8 bases, and 17 bases lay between the germline ends. Per germline, CDR1 SEHNR and CDR2 FQNEAQ (reference sequence). CDR3 length: 14 residues. CDR3 protein: CASSSLRGVGGYTF. The DNA for the CDR3 is TGTGCCAGCAGCTCCCTCCGGGGGGTAGGGGGCTACACCTTC.

The rearrangement links TRBV20-1 to TRBJ2-1; D possibly corresponds to TRBD2 (6 bases). This CDR3 is 14 amino acids long. V gave up 3 bases and J gave up 5 bases, with 14 bases separating them. The germline gives CDR1 DFQATT, CDR2 SNEGSKA (reference sequence). The CDR3 loop reads CSARPGTGNNEQFF. Written as DNA, the CDR3 is TGCAGTGCTAGGCCCGGGACTGGCAACAATGAGCAGTTCTTC.

This clonotype was seen only once. J is TRBJ1-5 and V is TRBV20-1; 10 bases are a match to TRBD1. Germline lookup yields CDR1 DFQATT and CDR2 SNEGSKA (reference sequence). Trimming took 5 bases from V and 3 from J; bases not matched to a gene: 7. The CDR3 is 15 amino acids. DNA of the CDR3: TGCAGTGCTGAAGGGACAGGGGATCCCAATCAGCCCCAGCATTTT. Its protein is CSAEGTGDPNQPQHF.

This chain joins TRBV18 and TRBJ2-3; weak D call: TRBD1 (5 bases). Germline V CDR1 and CDR2: KGHSH, LQKENI. There are 15 residues in the CDR3. V was clipped by 2 bases and J by 1 base, with 10 bases between them. The DNA of the CDR3 is TGTGCCAGCTCACCAACGAGCAGGGGCACAGATACGCAGTATTTT. Translating gives CASSPTSRGTDTQYF.

The gene calls are TRBV10-3 and TRBJ2-1; D is ambiguous. The germline gives CDR1 ENHRY, CDR2 SYGVKD. Trimming took 7 bases from V and 0 from J, leaving 7 bases between them. CDR3 size: 13 residues. The CDR3 bases are TGTGCCATCATGGGTAGCTCCTACAATGAGCAGTTCTTC. Protein sequence: CAIMGSSYNEQFF.

The chain joins TRBV28 to TRBJ1-1, with D perhaps matching TRBD1 (6 bases). There are 14 residues in the CDR3. Germline V gene sequence: CDR1 MDHEN, CDR2 SYDVKM. Trimming took 6 bases from V and 3 from J, leaving 14 bases between them. CDR3 sequence: CASSSPQGYTEAFF. The CDR3 nucleotides are TGTGCCAGCAGCTCTCCTCAGGGGTACACTGAAGCTTTCTTT. Looking up the rest from reference TRBV28 and TRBJ1-1 gives the full variable domain: DVKVTQSSRYLVKRTGEKVFLECVQDMDHENMFWYRQDPGLGLRLIYFSYDVKMKEKGDIPEGYSVSREKKERFSLILESASTNQTSMYLCASSSPQGYTEAFFGQGTRLTVV.

V and J are TRBV20-1 and TRBJ1-4; D gene ambiguous. The CDR3 is 12 residues long. Germline CDR1 reads DFQATT; CDR2 reads SNEGSKA (reference sequence). Trimming cost V 6 bases and J 8 bases, with 13 bases left between them. The CDR3 sequence: CSAARPGEKLFF. Written as DNA, the CDR3 is TGCAGTGCCGCTCGGCCGGGGGAAAAACTGTTTTTT.

The chain has TRBV7-2 and TRBJ2-5; 10 nucleotides line up with TRBD2. The DNA end favors TRBJ2-7, so the J call may be wrong. Germline V gene sequence: CDR1 SGHTA, CDR2 FQGNSA. This CDR3 comprises 16 residues. This chain's CDR3 is CASSLARASGRYEQYF. CDR3 nucleotide sequence: TGTGCCAGCAGCTTAGCGCGGGCTAGCGGGAGATACGAGCAGTACTTC.

The chain carries TRBV4-3 and TRBJ2-5; TRBD1 matches at 8 bases. The J call is uncertain, as TRBJ2-7 better fits the DNA end. The CDR3 is made up of 16 amino acids. Germline lookup yields CDR1 LGHNA and CDR2 YSLEER. The CDR3 nucleotides read TGCGCCAGCAGCCAAGACAGGGGGCAGTTCGCCAACGAGCAGTACTTC. Encoded protein: CASSQDRGQFANEQYF.

In this sample, this clonotype turned up a few times. This chain connects TRBV6-6 to TRBJ1-1; the D is unclear. CDR3 length equals 13 residues. From germline, CDR1 is MNHNY and CDR2 SVGAGI (reference sequence). Trimming took off 6 bases at V and 3 bases at J, with 11 bases between the two ends. The CDR3 sequence: CASRLTMDTEAFF. For the CDR3, the DNA is TGTGCCAGCAGGCTAACTATGGACACTGAAGCTTTCTTT.

This clonotype showed up just a few times. The genes are TRBV11-2 and TRBJ2-7, with 9 bases aligning to TRBD2. The CDR3 spans 16 residues. V was clipped by 1 base and J by 7 bases; unmatched bases: 11. From germline, CDR1 is SGHAT and CDR2 FQNNGV. The CDR3 loop reads CASSLVAGGRAGEQYF. The CDR3 DNA sequence: TGTGCCAGCAGCTTAGTAGCTGGCGGGAGGGCGGGAGAGCAGTACTTC.

The chain joins TRBV9 to TRBJ2-2; 9 nucleotides agree with TRBD2. This CDR3 has 17 residues. CDR1 SGDLS and CDR2 YYNGEE come from the germline V gene. The junction had 6 bases not matched to a gene; V was cut back by 0 bases and J by 3 bases. The CDR3 DNA follows: TGTGCCAGCAGCGTAGGAGTTAGCGGGAGTTACACCGGGGAGCTGTTTTTT. This gives the protein CASSVGVSGSYTGELFF. The full variable domain, its missing parts supplied by reference TRBV9 and TRBJ2-2, is DSGVTQTPKHLITATGQRVTLRCSPRSGDLSVYWYQQSLDQGLQFLIQYYNGEERAKGNILERFSAQQFPDLHSELNLSSLELGDSALYFCASSVGVSGSYTGELFFGEGSRLTVL.

V usage is TRBV7-2 and J usage is TRBJ2-3; D is perhaps TRBD1 (8 bases). The CDR3 runs 16 residues. Trimming pared 5 bases from V and 6 bases from J, leaving 21 bases between. Germline lookup yields CDR1 SGHTA and CDR2 FQGNSA. This CDR3 reads CASSPQGGGVFDTQYF. CDR3 DNA sequence: TGTGCCAGCAGCCCACAGGGGGGGGGTGTTTTTGATACGCAGTATTTT.

The chain links TRBV28 to TRBJ1-6, with TRBD1 as a possible D gene (6 bases). V lost 7 bases, J lost 0 bases, and 13 bases lay in between. Per germline, CDR1 MDHEN and CDR2 SYDVKM. The CDR3 loop spans 16 amino acids. This CDR3 is CASTDSSISYNSPLHF. The CDR3 bases are TGTGCCAGCACGGACAGTTCCATCTCCTATAATTCACCCCTCCACTTT.

The CDR3 region is CASSGRTSGSETQYF. The DNA of the CDR3 is TGTGCCAGCAGTGGGCGGACTAGCGGGTCGGAGACCCAGTACTTC. V and J are TRBV6-1 and TRBJ2-5, with 11 bases matching TRBD2. The CDR3 consists of 15 residues. In germline, CDR1 is MNHNS, CDR2 SASEGT. The J segment lost 5 bases and the V segment lost 4 bases, leaving 6 bases of the junction unmatched.

The rearrangement uses TRBV20-1 and TRBJ2-5; perhaps TRBD2 as D (5 bases). V lost 3 bases to trimming and J lost 3 bases, with 5 bases between them. This CDR3 contains 11 residues. CDR1 is DFQATT, CDR2 SNEGSKA, per germline (reference sequence). CDR3 DNA: TGCAGTGCTAGCGGGGAAGAGACCCAGTACTTC. Protein product: CSASGEETQYF.

This clonotype was picked up a small number of times. This chain links TRBV21-1 with TRBJ2-3; TRBD1, the table's D call, was not compared with the DNA. TRBV21-1 is labeled a pseudogene. The CDR3 is made up of 17 amino acids. Written as DNA, the CDR3 is TGTGCCAGCAGCAAAGAGGAGCAGGGACATTCCACAGATACGCAGTATTTT. It specifies CASSKEEQGHSTDTQYF.

This clonotype was seen more than once but under ten times. The J gene is TRBJ2-5, the V gene TRBV7-2; D possibly corresponds to TRBD2 (5 bases). The ends were cut back, 2 bases at V and 5 bases at J, with 12 bases in the middle. The CDR3 contains 14 residues. The germline gives CDR1 SGHTA, CDR2 FQGNSA. CDR3 loop: CASSLTTGFETQYF. The CDR3, as DNA: TGTGCCAGCAGCTTAACTACGGGGTTTGAGACCCAGTACTTC. The complete variable domain, with remaining parts taken from reference TRBV7-2 and TRBJ2-5, reads GAGVSQSPSNKVTEKGKDVELRCDPISGHTALYWYRQSLGQGLEFLIYFQGNSAPDKSGLPSDRFSAERTGGSVSTLTIQRTQQEDSAVYLCASSLTTGFETQYFGPGTRLLVL.

The V and J genes are TRBV13 and TRBJ2-3; 13 nucleotides match TRBD2. CDR3 length: 16 amino acids. Trimming at V came to 3 bases and at J to 5 bases, leaving 5 bases not matched to a gene. CDR1 and CDR2 from the germline V gene are PRHDT and FYEKMQ (reference sequence). The CDR3 here is CASSFRLAGGRDTQYF. As DNA, the CDR3 is TGTGCCAGCAGCTTCCGACTAGCGGGAGGTCGAGATACGCAGTATTTT.

A few counts support this clonotype. The rearrangement uses TRBV28 and TRBJ2-3, with 10 bases lining up with TRBD2. Germline V gene data show CDR1 as MDHEN and CDR2 as SYDVKM. The CDR3 consists of 17 residues. V lost 5 bases, J lost 1 base, and 9 bases stayed unmatched. CDR3 region: CASSPPGLAAGTDTQYF. CDR3 coding DNA: TGTGCCAGCAGTCCGCCCGGACTAGCGGCTGGCACAGATACGCAGTATTTT.

The chain is built from TRBV20-1 and TRBJ2-3; D remains unclear. Germline-derived CDR1 and CDR2 are DFQATT and SNEGSKA (reference sequence). Trimming removed 5 bases at V and 5 bases at J, with 23 bases between. The CDR3 runs 16 residues. CDR3 amino acids: CSAGRPARSERDTQYF. The CDR3 nucleotides read TGCAGTGCTGGAAGGCCAGCTCGGAGTGAGAGAGATACGCAGTATTTT.

Only a few counts were recorded for this clonotype. The chain combines TRBV19 with TRBJ2-3; no firm D call. Germline V gene lookup returns CDR1 LNHDA and CDR2 SQIVND (reference sequence). Trimming took 6 bases from V and 0 from J, leaving 13 bases between them. The CDR3 has 15 amino acids. This CDR3 reads CASRSGRASTDTQYF. The CDR3 nucleotides read TGTGCCAGTAGGAGTGGCAGAGCTAGCACAGATACGCAGTATTTT.

As concerns this clonotype: A much larger clone differs from this one at a single base, so this may be a read error. V gene TRBV12-3 or TRBV12-4 combines with J gene TRBJ2-3; no definite D call. This CDR3 comprises 14 residues. The V and J ends lost 5 bases and 5 bases respectively, with 14 bases between them. This chain's CDR3 is CASSLTVAVDTQYF. The CDR3, as DNA: TGTGCCAGCAGTCTCACAGTGGCGGTAGATACGCAGTATTTT.